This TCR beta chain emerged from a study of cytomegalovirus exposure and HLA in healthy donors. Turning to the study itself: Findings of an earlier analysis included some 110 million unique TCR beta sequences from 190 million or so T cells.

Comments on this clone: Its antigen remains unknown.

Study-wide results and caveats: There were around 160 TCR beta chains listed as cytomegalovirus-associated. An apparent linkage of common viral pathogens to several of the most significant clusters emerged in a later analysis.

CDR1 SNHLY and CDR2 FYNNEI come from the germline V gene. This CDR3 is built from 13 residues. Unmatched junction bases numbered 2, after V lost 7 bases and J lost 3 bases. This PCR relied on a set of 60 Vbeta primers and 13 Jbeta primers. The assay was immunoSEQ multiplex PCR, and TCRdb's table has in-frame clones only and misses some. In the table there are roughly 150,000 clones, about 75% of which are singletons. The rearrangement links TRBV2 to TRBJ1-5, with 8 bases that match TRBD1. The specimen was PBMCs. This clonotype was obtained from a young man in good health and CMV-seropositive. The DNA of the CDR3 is TGTGCCAGCAAGGGACAGGTCAATCAGCCCCAGCATTTT. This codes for CASKGQVNQPQHF.